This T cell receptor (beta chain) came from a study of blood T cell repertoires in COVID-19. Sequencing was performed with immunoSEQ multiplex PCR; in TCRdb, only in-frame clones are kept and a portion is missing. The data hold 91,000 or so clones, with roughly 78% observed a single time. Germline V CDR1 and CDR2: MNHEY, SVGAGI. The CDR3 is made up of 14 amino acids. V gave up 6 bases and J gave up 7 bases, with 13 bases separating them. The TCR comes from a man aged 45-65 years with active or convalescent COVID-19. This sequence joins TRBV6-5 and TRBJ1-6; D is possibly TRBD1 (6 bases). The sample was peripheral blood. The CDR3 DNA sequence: TGTGCCAGCAGGGATCAGGGGAAAAATTCACCCCTCCACTTT. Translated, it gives CASRDQGKNSPLHF.